The next 20 T cell receptor beta chains were all read from a single sample in a study of blood T cells in healthy people across ages. Using a J-beta primer mix together with a sample-barcoded 5' primer, a second PCR was run for roughly 6 to 12 cycles. MiXCR, run by TCRdb on the 5' RACE reads, gives a single entry per CDR3 protein. Of 850,000 to 1,300,000 distinct CDR3 sequences in the sample, 45% were seen once. The sample comprised blood. The receptors originated from an older woman in good health.

The chain links TRBV11-2 to TRBJ2-3; TRBD2 matches at 7 bases. V shed 7 bases and J 2 bases; nucleotides not matched to a gene: 9. This CDR3 has 15 residues. In germline, CDR1 is SGHAT, CDR2 FQNNGV. CDR3 nucleotides: TGTGCCAGCAAAGTAAGGCTAGCGGACACAGATACGCAGTATTTT. It specifies CASKVRLADTDTQYF.

This rearrangement joins TRBV3-1 to TRBJ2-3, with 7 bases matching TRBD2. CDR1 and CDR2 (germline): LGHDT, YNNKEL (reference sequence). V shed 1 base, J shed 4 bases, and the junction held 11 bases outside the gene matches. There are 17 residues in the CDR3. The CDR3 sequence is CASSQVGRGGPADTQYF. The CDR3 region has the DNA TGTGCCAGCAGCCAAGTGGGTAGGGGAGGGCCTGCAGATACGCAGTATTTT.

This clonotype was seen many times. The rearrangement joins TRBV14 to TRBJ2-5; D not resolved. Germline V gene sequence: CDR1 SGHDN, CDR2 FVKESK. V was clipped by 2 bases and J by 5 bases, with 15 bases between them. This CDR3 has 15 residues. As DNA, the CDR3 is TGTGCCAGCAGCCAATGGATCGACGACTCGGAGACCCAGTACTTC. Translating gives CASSQWIDDSETQYF.

The chain uses TRBV3-1 and TRBJ2-7; no clear D. The CDR3 spans 14 residues. V shed 2 bases and J shed 2 bases, with 10 bases lying between them. Germline V CDR1 and CDR2: LGHDT, YNNKEL (reference sequence). The CDR3 region is CASSQRRGTYEQYF. The CDR3, as DNA: TGTGCCAGCAGCCAACGGAGAGGAACCTACGAGCAGTACTTC.

There are a few counts of this clonotype. The chain links TRBV11-2 to TRBJ2-3, with 8 bases lining up with TRBD2. CDR1 SGHAT and CDR2 FQNNGV come from the germline V gene. With 4 bases clipped from V and 0 bases from J, the junction kept 3 bases outside the gene matches. This CDR3 is built from 15 residues. CDR3 sequence (DNA): TGTGCCAGCAGCTCACTAGCGGTTAGCACAGATACGCAGTATTTT. Protein: CASSSLAVSTDTQYF.

This clonotype has a handful of counts. This rearrangement joins TRBV29-1 to TRBJ2-2; 7 nucleotides line up with TRBD2. V was clipped by 4 bases and J by 4 bases; unmatched bases: 3. The CDR3 runs to 13 residues. Germline-derived CDR1 and CDR2 are SQVTM and ANQGSEA. The CDR3 DNA reads TGCAGCGTTGGGGGGAGGGCCACCGGGGAGCTGTTTTTT. As protein: CSVGGRATGELFF.

This sequence joins TRBV20-1 and TRBJ2-1; tentatively, D is TRBD2 (6 bases). This CDR3 is built from 14 residues. Germline CDR1 reads DFQATT; CDR2 reads SNEGSKA (reference sequence). Deletions cut 0 bases from V and 10 bases from J, with 16 bases between. The CDR3 sequence is CSAREPGLRSEQFF. CDR3 sequence (DNA): TGCAGTGCTAGAGAGCCGGGACTCCGGTCGGAGCAGTTCTTC.

V gene TRBV10-2 combines with J gene TRBJ2-3; D unclear. Trimming pared 3 bases from V and 5 bases from J, leaving 15 bases between. The length of the CDR3 is 15 residues. Germline assignment: CDR1 WSHSY and CDR2 SAAADI. The CDR3 is CASSDHEGPVDTQYF. The CDR3 nucleotides read TGCGCCAGCAGTGACCACGAAGGTCCTGTAGATACGCAGTATTTT.

This clonotype was observed once. The chain has TRBV6-1 and TRBJ2-3; 10 bases are shared with TRBD1. The CDR3 runs to 16 residues. Germline V lookup: CDR1 MNHNS, CDR2 SASEGT. Unmatched junction bases numbered 6, after V lost 2 bases and J lost 4 bases. CDR3 protein: CASSERGQGMPDTQYF. In nucleotides, the CDR3 is TGTGCCAGCAGTGAAAGGGGACAGGGGATGCCAGATACGCAGTATTTT.

This clonotype was detected once. The chain has TRBV5-6 and TRBJ2-1; possible D gene TRBD1, 5 bases. Germline lookup yields CDR1 SGHDT and CDR2 YYEEEE. The CDR3 loop spans 15 amino acids. The V end was cut by 4 bases, the J end by 8 bases, with 19 bases between. The DNA for the CDR3 is TGTGCCAGCAGCCTCCCCATAGGGGCTACGGATGAGCAGTTCTTC. Protein product: CASSLPIGATDEQFF.

The gene calls are TRBV20-1 and TRBJ2-1; D unresolved. The V and J ends lost 1 base and 0 bases respectively, with 19 bases between them. Germline CDR1 DFQATT, CDR2 SNEGSKA (reference sequence). This CDR3 region has 18 residues. CDR3 sequence: CSARVSTHDGRSYNEQFF. CDR3 nucleotides: TGCAGTGCTAGAGTCTCTACTCACGATGGTCGCTCCTACAATGAGCAGTTCTTC.

V and J are TRBV20-1 and TRBJ2-7, with a tentative D call TRBD1 (7 bases). The CDR3 runs 16 residues. With 0 bases removed from V and 3 bases from J, the gap between germline ends came to 18 bases. Germline CDR1 is DFQATT and CDR2 is SNEGSKA (reference sequence). The DNA of the CDR3 is TGCAGTGCTAGAGATAAAAGGGCGGGACAGCGCTACGAGCAGTACTTC. This translates into CSARDKRAGQRYEQYF.

CDR3 sequence reads: CASSLFLSDTQYF. The CDR3 nucleotides read TGTGCCAGCAGCTTATTTCTTTCTGATACGCAGTATTTT. V usage is TRBV7-3 and J usage is TRBJ2-3, with D unclear. Trimming took off 2 bases at V and 6 bases at J, with 9 bases between the two ends. The CDR3 consists of 13 residues. The germline gives CDR1 SGHTA, CDR2 FQGTGA.

In its sample, this clonotype was seen a few times. The genes are TRBV20-1 and TRBJ2-5; D tentatively fits TRBD1 or TRBD2 (5 bases each). Germline V CDR1 and CDR2: DFQATT, SNEGSKA (reference sequence). CDR3 size: 14 residues. V dropped 0 bases and J dropped 6 bases, with 14 bases sitting between them. This chain's CDR3 is CSARDVGVGKTQYF. CDR3 sequence (DNA): TGCAGTGCTAGAGATGTGGGGGTCGGGAAGACCCAGTACTTC.

Regarding this clonotype: Possible read error: a much larger clone is one base away. The V gene is TRBV29-1, the J gene TRBJ2-5; 9 nucleotides line up with TRBD1. Matching the DNA end better, TRBJ2-7 makes the J call doubtful. The germline CDR1 and CDR2 sequences are SQVTM and ANQGSEA. This CDR3 contains 13 residues. CDR3 in amino acids: CSIVLDRGYEQYF. The CDR3 nucleotides are TGCAGCATTGTATTGGACAGGGGTTACGAGCAGTACTTC.

This clonotype came up a few times. The gene calls are TRBV7-9 and TRBJ2-5; D remains unclear. The CDR3 totals 15 residues. CDR1 and CDR2 (germline): SEHNR, FQNEAQ (reference sequence). V was cut by 1 base and J by 1 base, with 10 bases left in between. The CDR3 region is CASSLVGSTQETQYF. As DNA, the CDR3 is TGTGCCAGCAGCTTAGTGGGGTCGACCCAAGAGACCCAGTACTTC.

This clonotype has only a few counts. Here the CDR3 DNA reads TGTGCCAGCAGCAAAGAGGCCACAGGGGTGAACGACTATGGCTACACCTTC. Translation: CASSKEATGVNDYGYTF. V gene TRBV21-1 combines with J gene TRBJ1-2; the table's D call of TRBD1 was not tested on the DNA. TRBV21-1 is annotated as a pseudogene. The CDR3 covers 17 residues.

This clonotype was detected a few times. The chain recombines TRBV14 with TRBJ2-7; D call uncertain. The CDR3 totals 13 residues. Trimming removed 2 bases from V and 4 bases from J, with 9 bases in between. Germline V gene lookup returns CDR1 SGHDN and CDR2 FVKESK. Here the CDR3 reads CASSQSLGYEQYF. In DNA form, the CDR3 reads TGTGCCAGCAGCCAATCACTGGGATACGAGCAGTACTTC.

This clonotype was counted a single time. The junction differs from germline at one of its ends, possibly a read error. This rearrangement joins TRBV5-1 to TRBJ2-7; tentatively, D is TRBD1 or TRBD2 (5 bases each). The end of the DNA is better explained by TRBJ2-5, so the J call may be wrong. The CDR3 has 15 residues. Germline V gene sequence: CDR1 SGHRS, CDR2 YFSETQ. In DNA, the CDR3 is TGCGCCAGCAACTTGTCCGGGGCCTTTGGGGAGACCCAGTACTTC. It encodes CASNLSGAFGETQYF.

This clonotype has a handful of counts. The rearrangement uses TRBV6-5 and TRBJ2-1, with TRBD2 matching 11 bases. The CDR3 spans 11 residues. Unmatched junction bases numbered 1, after V lost 6 bases and J lost 12 bases. CDR1 and CDR2 (germline): MNHEY, SVGAGI. CDR3 loop: CASRTSGAQFF. The CDR3 DNA follows: TGTGCCAGCAGGACTAGCGGGGCGCAGTTCTTC.